This TCR beta chain was obtained from a study of regulatory and conventional T cells in breast cancer. MiXCR was run by TCRdb on the PCR reads, yielding one entry per CDR3 protein. The sample yields approximately 9,500 distinct CDR3 sequences, about a third seen once. V trimming: 1 base; J trimming: 4 bases; junction bases outside the gene matches: 7. The CDR3 length is 15 residues. Only a few counts were recorded for this clonotype. The source material was conventional T cells from blood. The genes are TRBV12-3 or TRBV12-4 and TRBJ2-7; 7 bases agree with TRBD1. This clonotype originated in a male donor in good health. CDR3 residues: CASSLGLNRGYEQYF. Written as DNA, the CDR3 is TGTGCCAGCAGTTTAGGGTTGAACAGGGGATACGAGCAGTACTTC.